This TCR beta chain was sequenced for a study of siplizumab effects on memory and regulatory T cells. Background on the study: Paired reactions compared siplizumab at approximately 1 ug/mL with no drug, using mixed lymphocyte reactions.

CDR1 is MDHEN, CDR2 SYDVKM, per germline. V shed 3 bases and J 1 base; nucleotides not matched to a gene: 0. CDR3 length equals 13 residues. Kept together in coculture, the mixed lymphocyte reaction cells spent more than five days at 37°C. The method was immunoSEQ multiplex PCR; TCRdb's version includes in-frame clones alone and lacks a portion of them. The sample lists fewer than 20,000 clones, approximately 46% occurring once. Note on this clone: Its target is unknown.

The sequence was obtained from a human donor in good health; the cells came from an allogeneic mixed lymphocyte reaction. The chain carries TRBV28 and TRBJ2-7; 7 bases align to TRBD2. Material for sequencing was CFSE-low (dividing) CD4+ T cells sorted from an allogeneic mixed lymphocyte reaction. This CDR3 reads CASSLGGSYEQYF. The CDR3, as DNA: TGTGCCAGCAGTTTGGGGGGGTCCTACGAGCAGTACTTC.